This T cell receptor (beta chain) was documented in a study of radiotherapy plus CTLA-4 blockade in lung cancer. General study findings and limits: Peripheral blood showed expansion of tumor-derived TCR clones after radiotherapy and ipilimumab.

Germline assignment: CDR1 LNHDA and CDR2 SQIVND (reference sequence). The CDR3 runs 15 residues. The V gene end was trimmed by 6 bases and the J gene end by 6 bases; junction bases not matched to a gene: 7. Clones were read by immunoSEQ multiplex PCR, and TCRdb kept only the in-frame ones, dropping some. The repertoire holds 1,500 to 2,000 clones, with about 90% as singletons. About this clone: Its antigen is currently unknown.

The starting material was tumor tissue, obtained from a patient treated with radiotherapy plus ipilimumab. This clonotype originated in a human donor with non-small cell lung cancer who had a complete response to radiotherapy plus ipilimumab. This chain connects TRBV19 to TRBJ2-2, with 10 bases that match TRBD1. The CDR3 sequence is CASRRQGAFAGELFF. Here the CDR3 DNA reads TGTGCCAGTAGGAGACAGGGGGCTTTTGCCGGGGAGCTGTTTTTT. The full variable domain, rest sourced from reference TRBV19 and TRBJ2-2, is DGGITQSPKYLFRKEGQNVTLSCEQNLNHDAMYWYRQDPGQGLRLIYYSQIVNDFQKGDIAEGYSVSREKKESFPLTVTSAQKNPTAFYLCASRRQGAFAGELFFGEGSRLTVL.